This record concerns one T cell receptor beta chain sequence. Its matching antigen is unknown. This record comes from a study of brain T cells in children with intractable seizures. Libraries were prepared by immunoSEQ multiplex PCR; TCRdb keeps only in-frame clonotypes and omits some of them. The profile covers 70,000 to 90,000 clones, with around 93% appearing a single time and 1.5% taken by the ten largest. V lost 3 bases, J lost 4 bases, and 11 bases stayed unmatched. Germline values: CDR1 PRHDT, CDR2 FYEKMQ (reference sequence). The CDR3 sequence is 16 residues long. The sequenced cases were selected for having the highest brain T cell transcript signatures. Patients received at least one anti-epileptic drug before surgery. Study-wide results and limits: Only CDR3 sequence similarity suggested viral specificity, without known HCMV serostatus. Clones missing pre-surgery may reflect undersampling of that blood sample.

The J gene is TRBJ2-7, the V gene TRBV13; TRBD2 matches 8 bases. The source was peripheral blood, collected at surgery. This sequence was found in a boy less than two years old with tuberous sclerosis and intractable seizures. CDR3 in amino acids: CASSFSAGGIGYEQYF. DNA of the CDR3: TGTGCCAGCAGCTTTTCCGCGGGAGGCATAGGGTACGAGCAGTACTTC.